This T cell receptor (beta chain) was recovered during a study of shared clonotypes between healthy human individuals. Sequencing was performed with immunoSEQ multiplex PCR; in TCRdb, only in-frame clones are kept and a portion is missing. The sample holds 450,000 or so clones, roughly 80% seen once. The J segment lost 9 bases and the V segment lost 7 bases, leaving 11 bases of the junction unmatched. The CDR3 loop spans 13 amino acids. Looked up from germline, CDR1 is SQVTM and CDR2 is ANQGSEA. Every contributor of samples was a Caucasian grown-up residing in Nashville, Tennessee. General study findings and limits: The donor pool, a small one, limited the genetic and exposure-history diversity represented.

Concerning this clone itself: The target antigen is unknown.

This TCR was sampled from a middle-aged woman in good health. Some clones in this sample may be carry-over from other donors' samples. This chain links TRBV29-1 with TRBJ2-7; 11 bases map to TRBD2. Sequenced: PBMCs. The CDR3 DNA reads as TGCAGCGCACTAGCGGGAGCGATTTCCGGGCAGTACTTC. Amino acid sequence: CSALAGAISGQYF.